These 23 T cell receptor beta chains were all obtained from the same sample, sequenced in a study of blood T cell repertoires in COVID-19. Only in-frame clones appear in the TCRdb table, and some are missing; sequencing was by immunoSEQ multiplex PCR. The sample includes a few hundred thousand clones, 70% to 90% of them seen just once. What was sequenced was PBMCs or T cells enriched from blood (not recorded which). All receptors come from a man aged 35 to 55 in a cohort exposed to, infected with or recovered from COVID-19 (not recorded which).

V and J are TRBV30 and TRBJ2-1, with 7 bases aligning to TRBD2. With 0 bases clipped from V and 12 bases from J, the junction kept 5 bases outside the gene matches. The CDR3 covers 12 residues. Germline assignment: CDR1 GTSNPN and CDR2 SVGIG (reference sequence). For the CDR3, the DNA is TGTGCCTGGAGTGTACTCCCGGGAGGGCAGTTCTTC. Protein sequence: CAWSVLPGGQFF.

CDR3 in amino acids: CASSLYNQPQHF. The CDR3 DNA reads as TGTGCCAGCAGTTTGTACAATCAGCCCCAGCATTTT. The rearrangement joins TRBV28 to TRBJ1-5; D remains unclear. In germline, CDR1 is MDHEN, CDR2 SYDVKM. The CDR3 length is 12 residues. The V gene lost 3 bases and the J gene lost 3 bases, with 3 bases spanning the gap.

This chain links TRBV27 with TRBJ2-7; D possibly corresponds to TRBD2 (6 bases). The CDR3 consists of 13 residues. The V gene's germline CDR1 is MNHEY and CDR2 SMNVEV (reference sequence). V lost 3 bases and J lost 3, with 9 bases in between. CDR3 protein: CASSFGGGYEQYF. In DNA, the CDR3 is TGTGCCAGCAGTTTCGGGGGAGGCTACGAGCAGTACTTC.

J is TRBJ1-1 and V is TRBV18; possibly TRBD1 for D (5 bases). The CDR3 consists of 14 residues. Germline CDR1 reads KGHSH; CDR2 reads LQKENI. V was clipped by 3 bases and J by 6 bases, with 14 bases between them. The CDR3 loop reads CASSPSSGRAEAFF. The CDR3 DNA reads as TGTGCCAGCTCACCGTCCTCGGGCAGGGCTGAAGCTTTCTTT.

The chain joins TRBV14 to TRBJ1-2; 7 nucleotides align to TRBD1. This CDR3 has 16 residues. V was clipped by 4 bases and J by 0 bases; unmatched bases: 8. CDR1 and CDR2 from the germline V gene are SGHDN and FVKESK. The chain's CDR3 is CASSRAGTATNYGYTF. In nucleotides, the CDR3 is TGTGCCAGCAGCCGGGCCGGGACAGCAACTAACTATGGCTACACCTTC.

The chain carries TRBV12-5 and TRBJ1-5; D is perhaps TRBD1 (6 bases). Trimming pared 6 bases from V and 1 base from J, leaving 22 bases between. The CDR3 consists of 18 residues. The germline V gene has CDR1 LGHNT and CDR2 FRNRAP. The CDR3 coding sequence is TGTGCTAGTGGCCGTGCGACTTTTGAGGGGGTGAGCAATCAGCCCCAGCATTTT. Its protein product is CASGRATFEGVSNQPQHF.

The chain uses TRBV7-2 and TRBJ1-1; D remains ambiguous. The CDR3 contains 12 residues. Between the trimmed V and J ends, which lost 3 bases and 1 base, there was a span of 3 bases. Germline V gene lookup returns CDR1 SGHTA and CDR2 FQGNSA. In DNA form, the CDR3 reads TGTGCCAGCAGCTTCAGGAACACTGAAGCTTTCTTT. Translating it yields CASSFRNTEAFF.

The chain is built from TRBV5-1 and TRBJ1-4; D unclear. Germline CDR1 and CDR2: SGHRS and YFSETQ. This CDR3 spans 15 amino acids. Trimming left V 1 base short and J 4 bases short, with 11 bases between. The CDR3 region has the DNA TGCGCCAGCAGCTTGATGGGCGTTAATAATGAAAAACTGTTTTTT. Translated: CASSLMGVNNEKLFF.

This sequence joins TRBV4-1 and TRBJ1-2, with 10 bases fitting TRBD1. The CDR3 extends over 15 amino acids. The V and J ends lost 3 bases and 4 bases, in that order; junction bases with no gene match: 5. Germline V gene sequence: CDR1 MGHRA, CDR2 YSYEKL. CDR3 coding DNA: TGCGCCAGCAGCCAGACCGGGACAGGGGTCTATGGCTACACCTTC. Translation gives CASSQTGTGVYGYTF.

This clone was observed once. The chain uses TRBV24-1 and TRBJ2-5; D is perhaps TRBD1 (6 bases). The CDR3 is made up of 17 amino acids. The V gene lost 9 bases and the J gene lost 1 base, with 23 bases spanning the gap. Germline-derived CDR1 and CDR2 are KGHDR and SFDVKD. The chain's CDR3 is CATGVGAGIGGQETQYF. The DNA of the CDR3 is TGTGCCACCGGGGTGGGGGCCGGGATTGGCGGCCAAGAGACCCAGTACTTC.

The chain uses TRBV2 and TRBJ2-2; D ambiguous. V lost 4 bases and J lost 1, with 10 bases in between. The CDR3 has 15 residues. Germline lookup yields CDR1 SNHLY and CDR2 FYNNEI. CDR3 nucleotide sequence: TGTGCCAGCAGTGGCGTTAGCTGGAACACCGGGGAGCTGTTTTTT. Its protein product is CASSGVSWNTGELFF.

The chain couples TRBV4-2 to TRBJ2-3; possibly TRBD2 for D (6 bases). There are 17 residues in the CDR3. The germline CDR1 and CDR2 sequences are LGHNA and YNFKEQ. V dropped 1 base and J dropped 1 base, with 15 bases sitting between them. The CDR3 nucleotides are TGTGCCAGCAGCCAAGGGGGAGCGGAGGGCGGCACAGATACGCAGTATTTT. Protein sequence: CASSQGGAEGGTDTQYF.

V and J are TRBV28 and TRBJ2-5, with 7 bases lining up with TRBD2. Germline CDR1 is MDHEN and CDR2 is SYDVKM. The V and J ends lost 5 bases and 2 bases, in that order; junction bases with no gene match: 11. CDR3 length: 16 residues. The CDR3 nucleotides are TGTGCCAGCAGTCTCGGAGGAGCGGGACCTCAAGAGACCCAGTACTTC. Translating gives CASSLGGAGPQETQYF.

The V and J genes are TRBV7-9 and TRBJ2-3; D is possibly TRBD2 (6 bases). Germline V gene sequence: CDR1 SEHNR, CDR2 FQNEAQ (reference sequence). The CDR3 consists of 15 residues. With 5 bases removed from V and 0 bases from J, the gap between germline ends came to 12 bases. The CDR3 coding sequence is TGTGCCAGCAGCGTACTAGCTTCTAGCACAGATACGCAGTATTTT. It is translated as CASSVLASSTDTQYF.

V and J are TRBV7-9 and TRBJ2-7, with TRBD1 as a possible D gene (6 bases). Trimming took 3 bases from V and 6 from J, leaving 9 bases between them. Germline values: CDR1 SEHNR, CDR2 FQNEAQ (reference sequence). The CDR3 totals 12 residues. The CDR3 coding sequence is TGTGCCAGCAGCTTCACAGGGCCCGAGCAGTACTTC. Protein: CASSFTGPEQYF.

The CDR3: CASSLSGTNEKLFF. The CDR3 DNA follows: TGCGCCAGCAGCTTGTCAGGGACTAATGAAAAACTGTTTTTT. This rearrangement joins TRBV5-1 to TRBJ1-4, with a weak D call TRBD1 (5 bases). CDR3 length equals 14 residues. Trimming stripped 1 base from V and 2 bases from J, with 6 bases between. Germline lookup yields CDR1 SGHRS and CDR2 YFSETQ.

The chain couples TRBV25-1 to TRBJ2-5; possible D gene TRBD2, 5 bases. Germline V gene data show CDR1 as MGHDK and CDR2 as SYGVNS. Trimming shortened V by 3 bases and J by 6 bases, and 23 bases separated the two germline ends. The length of the CDR3 is 17 residues. In nucleotides, the CDR3 is TGTGCCAGCAGTGACATTGGCTTCGGGCTCGGGGAACAGACCCAGTACTTC. As protein: CASSDIGFGLGEQTQYF.

This chain connects TRBV19 to TRBJ2-1; D unclear. Per germline, CDR1 LNHDA and CDR2 SQIVND (reference sequence). Trimming pared 2 bases from V and 0 bases from J, leaving 8 bases between. This CDR3 is 15 amino acids long. CDR3 coding DNA: TGTGCCAGTAGTATATACGCCAGCTCCTACAATGAGCAGTTCTTC. Translated, it gives CASSIYASSYNEQFF. Combining the CDR3 with reference TRBV19 and TRBJ2-1 gives the whole variable domain DGGITQSPKYLFRKEGQNVTLSCEQNLNHDAMYWYRQDPGQGLRLIYYSQIVNDFQKGDIAEGYSVSREKKESFPLTVTSAQKNPTAFYLCASSIYASSYNEQFFGPGTRLTVL.

The chain carries TRBV3-1 (or the pseudogene TRBV3-2) and TRBJ1-1; D is uncertain. The CDR3 is 15 residues long. Per the germline V gene, CDR1 is LGHDT and CDR2 is YNNKEL (reference sequence). Trimming cost V 5 bases and J 0 bases, with 13 bases left between them. CDR3 DNA: TGTGCCAGCAGCTTTAGCCTTTCTTTGAACACTGAAGCTTTCTTT. Protein: CASSFSLSLNTEAFF.

The CDR3 sequence is CASEVGGRGEQFF. Here the CDR3 DNA reads TGTGCCAGCGAGGTTGGTGGGAGAGGTGAGCAGTTCTTC. The chain combines TRBV2 with TRBJ2-1; possibly TRBD2 for D (5 bases). The CDR3 covers 13 residues. Trimming left V 8 bases short and J 9 bases short, with 17 bases between. Looked up from germline, CDR1 is SNHLY and CDR2 is FYNNEI.

This clone appeared a few times. V gene TRBV14 combines with J gene TRBJ2-3; the match to TRBD1 covers 7 bases. CDR1 is SGHDN, CDR2 FVKESK, per germline. V was pared by 4 bases and J by 0 bases, with 4 bases of the junction left unmatched. CDR3 length equals 15 residues. The CDR3 DNA follows: TGTGCCAGCAGCCTCAGACAGGGTAGCACAGATACGCAGTATTTT. Amino acid sequence: CASSLRQGSTDTQYF.

This chain joins TRBV27 and TRBJ2-7, with TRBD1 matching 10 bases. This CDR3 has 16 amino acids. Germline trimming cut 1 base from V and 3 bases from J; bases unmatched to any gene: 6. Germline lookup yields CDR1 MNHEY and CDR2 SMNVEV (reference sequence). This CDR3 reads CASSLLDRGTLYEQYF. The DNA of the CDR3 is TGTGCCAGCAGTTTATTGGACAGGGGGACCCTCTACGAGCAGTACTTC.

The chain recombines TRBV21-1 with TRBJ1-5. TRBV21-1 constitutes a pseudogene. The CDR3 totals 13 residues. The CDR3 protein is CASSIRSNQPQHF. CDR3 sequence (DNA): TGTGCCAGCAGCATACGGAGCAATCAGCCCCAGCATTTT.